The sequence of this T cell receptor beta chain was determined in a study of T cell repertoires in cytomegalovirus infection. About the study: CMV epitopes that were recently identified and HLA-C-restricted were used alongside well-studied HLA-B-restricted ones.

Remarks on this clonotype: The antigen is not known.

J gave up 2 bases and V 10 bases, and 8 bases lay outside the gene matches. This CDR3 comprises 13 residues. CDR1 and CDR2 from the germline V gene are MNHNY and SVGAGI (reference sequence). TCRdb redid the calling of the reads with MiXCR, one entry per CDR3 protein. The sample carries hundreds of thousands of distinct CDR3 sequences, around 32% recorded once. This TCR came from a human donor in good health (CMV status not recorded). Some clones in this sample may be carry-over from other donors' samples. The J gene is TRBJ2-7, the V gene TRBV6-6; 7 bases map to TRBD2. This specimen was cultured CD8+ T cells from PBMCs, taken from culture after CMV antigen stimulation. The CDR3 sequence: CATWLGGAYEQYF. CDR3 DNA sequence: TGTGCCACCTGGTTGGGGGGGGCCTACGAGCAGTACTTC.